Listed here are 20 T cell receptor beta chains from one sample, sequenced in a study of blood T cells in healthy people across ages. A second PCR, run for 7 to 11 cycles, used a sample-barcoded 5' primer plus a J-beta primer mix. TCRdb re-derived calls from the 5' RACE reads in MiXCR, one entry per CDR3 protein. The sample lists more than 900,000 distinct CDR3 sequences, roughly 28% occurring once. This sample was also put to use in a study of T cells of mothers and their children.

The sequencing sample was made of blood. Every receptor here comes from a middle-aged woman in good health.

The chain is built from TRBV7-9 and TRBJ2-1, with 9 bases that match TRBD2. Looked up from germline, CDR1 is SEHNR and CDR2 is FQNEAQ (reference sequence). With 5 bases clipped from V and 6 bases from J, the junction kept 11 bases outside the gene matches. CDR3 length equals 16 residues. The CDR3, as DNA: TGTGCCAGCAGCCCCCGAGCGGGAGGTGGTAGCAATGAGCAGTTCTTC. This encodes CASSPRAGGGSNEQFF.

This clonotype was observed a handful of times. V and J are TRBV28 and TRBJ2-7, with 9 bases lining up with TRBD1. The CDR3 is 15 residues long. Germline assignment: CDR1 MDHEN and CDR2 SYDVKM. The V gene end was trimmed by 6 bases and the J gene end by 4 bases; junction bases not matched to a gene: 10. CDR3 amino acids: CASSHSPGQGYEQYF. The CDR3 nucleotides read TGTGCCAGCAGCCACTCACCGGGACAGGGATACGAGCAGTACTTC.

V is TRBV28 and J is TRBJ1-5, with D unclear. The germline V gene has CDR1 MDHEN and CDR2 SYDVKM. V lost 7 bases and J lost 5, with 18 bases in between. The CDR3 is 15 amino acids. Here the CDR3 reads CASTLGRTTYQPQHF. In DNA, the CDR3 is TGTGCCAGCACCTTAGGACGGACGACTTATCAGCCCCAGCATTTT.

This clonotype appeared many times. The gene calls are TRBV5-1 and TRBJ2-1; D not certain. V lost 0 bases and J 9 bases, leaving 13 bases between the germline ends. The CDR3 extends over 14 amino acids. Per germline, CDR1 SGHRS and CDR2 YFSETQ. CDR3 in DNA: TGCGCCAGCAGCTTGGCCCCAGTTATGGCTGAGCAGTTCTTC. Its protein product is CASSLAPVMAEQFF.

In regard to this clonotype: A much larger clone is a single base away; this may be a read error. This sequence joins TRBV18 and TRBJ2-1, with D possibly matching TRBD1 (6 bases). V was trimmed by 7 bases and J by 3 bases, leaving 16 bases between them. The CDR3 loop spans 15 amino acids. The germline V gene encodes CDR1 KGHSH and CDR2 LQKENI. CDR3 nucleotides: TGTGCCAGCTTATCGACGACAGGTTACTACAATGAGCAGTTCTTC. Amino acid sequence: CASLSTTGYYNEQFF.

In this sample, this clonotype turned up many times. This may stem from a read error, because a much larger clone lies one nucleotide away. This sequence joins TRBV7-2 and TRBJ2-6; D is ambiguous. Germline V gives CDR1 SGHTA, CDR2 FQGNSA. The germline V and J ends were trimmed by 6 bases and 15 bases, with 18 bases remaining between them. The CDR3 loop spans 13 amino acids. As DNA, the CDR3 is TGTGCCAGCAGTCAAAGGCCGCGCTTTGCCCTGACTTTC. Its translation is CASSQRPRFALTF.

This clonotype has just a few counts. The chain joins TRBV11-2 to TRBJ2-2; TRBD1 might be the D (6 bases). CDR1 SGHAT and CDR2 FQNNGV come from the germline V gene. Trimming removed 3 bases at V and 5 bases at J, with 13 bases between. CDR3 size: 15 residues. In nucleotides, the CDR3 is TGTGCCAGCAGCTTCTCCGCAGGGGAAACCGGGGAGCTGTTTTTT. Protein product: CASSFSAGETGELFF.

This clonotype showed up just a few times. One end of the junction does not line up with germline, which may come from a read error. The chain recombines TRBV7-9 with TRBJ2-7, with D perhaps TRBD2 (6 bases). CDR1 and CDR2 from the germline V gene are SEHNR and FQNEAQ (reference sequence). The CDR3 has 13 amino acids. The CDR3: CTSSPSASYEQYF. In DNA form, the CDR3 reads TGTACCAGCAGCCCTAGCGCTTCCTACGAGCAGTACTTC. The complete variable domain, with remaining parts taken from reference TRBV7-9 and TRBJ2-7, reads DTGVSQNPRHKITKRGQNVTFRCDPISEHNRLYWYRQTLGQGPEFLTYFQNEAQLEKSRLLSDRFSAERPKGSFSTLEIQRTEQGDSAMYLCTSSPSASYEQYFGPGTRLTVT.

The rearrangement links TRBV19 to TRBJ2-4, with 10 bases lining up with TRBD2. The CDR3 length is 18 residues. V shed 6 bases, J shed 6 bases, and the junction held 17 bases outside the gene matches. Germline CDR1 reads LNHDA; CDR2 reads SQIVND (reference sequence). As DNA, the CDR3 is TGTGCCAGTAGCACGACGCATACTAGCGGGGTAGGATCAAACATTCAGTACTTC. It encodes CASSTTHTSGVGSNIQYF.

For this clonotype: A much larger clone sits a single nucleotide away, making a read error possible. This rearrangement joins TRBV6-6 to TRBJ1-2, with TRBD1 identical over 8 bases. With V trimmed by 6 bases and J by 7 bases, 10 bases remained unmatched. The CDR3 has 14 residues. Germline V gene lookup returns CDR1 MNHNY and CDR2 SVGAGI (reference sequence). CDR3 sequence (DNA): TGTGCCAGCAGCTATTCAGGACAGGGCTGTGGCTACACCTTC. Residues: CASSYSGQGCGYTF.

This clonotype came up a few times. The rearrangement uses TRBV24-1 and TRBJ1-1, with 9 bases fitting TRBD1. CDR3 size: 16 residues. V shed 4 bases and J 3 bases; nucleotides not matched to a gene: 8. Germline values: CDR1 KGHDR, CDR2 SFDVKD. The CDR3 here is CATSEYRGRMDTEAFF. The CDR3 nucleotides are TGTGCCACCAGTGAGTACAGGGGGCGGATGGACACTGAAGCTTTCTTT.

V usage is TRBV5-1 and J usage is TRBJ2-1; possibly TRBD1 for D (5 bases). Germline assignment: CDR1 SGHRS and CDR2 YFSETQ. The CDR3 contains 12 residues. The V end was cut by 0 bases, the J end by 8 bases, with 6 bases between. This CDR3 is CASSLETDEQFF. DNA for the CDR3: TGCGCCAGCAGCTTGGAGACAGATGAGCAGTTCTTC.

The sample holds a few counts of this clonotype. This chain joins TRBV28 and TRBJ2-7; D is perhaps TRBD2 (5 bases). Trimming cost V 4 bases and J 4 bases, with 17 bases left between them. The germline V gene has CDR1 MDHEN and CDR2 SYDVKM. CDR3 size: 15 residues. The CDR3 loop is CASSSLTGFLYEQYF. In nucleotides, the CDR3 is TGTGCCAGCAGTTCCTTAACGGGGTTTTTGTACGAGCAGTACTTC.

The genes are TRBV6-5 and TRBJ2-3, with 7 nucleotides matching TRBD2. Germline trimming cut 0 bases from V and 5 bases from J; bases unmatched to any gene: 2. Germline CDR1 is MNHEY and CDR2 is SVGAGI. CDR3 length: 14 amino acids. The CDR3 DNA sequence: TGTGCCAGCAGTTACTCGGGGAGGGTAGATACGCAGTATTTT. Protein: CASSYSGRVDTQYF.

This clonotype was seen more than once but under ten times. The chain employs TRBV5-6 and TRBJ1-2; D gene ambiguous. Germline lookup yields CDR1 SGHDT and CDR2 YYEEEE. Between the trimmed V and J ends, which lost 7 bases and 3 bases, there was a span of 16 bases. The CDR3 runs to 14 residues. In DNA form, the CDR3 reads TGTGCCAGCGTAAAGGAGGGCGACTACTATGGCTACACCTTC. It translates to CASVKEGDYYGYTF.

This clonotype has just a few counts. The chain links TRBV7-9 to TRBJ2-1; 8 bases fit TRBD1. The CDR3 covers 15 residues. Germline V gives CDR1 SEHNR, CDR2 FQNEAQ (reference sequence). The V gene end was trimmed by 5 bases and the J gene end by 7 bases; junction bases not matched to a gene: 10. For the CDR3, the DNA is TGTGCCAGCAGCCTTACCGGGACAGGAATGAATGAGCAGTTCTTC. It specifies CASSLTGTGMNEQFF.

This chain uses TRBV3-1 with TRBJ1-1, with D perhaps matching TRBD1 (5 bases). In germline, CDR1 is LGHDT, CDR2 YNNKEL (reference sequence). V dropped 0 bases and J dropped 1 base, with 9 bases sitting between them. The CDR3 length is 15 residues. CDR3 sequence reads: CASSQEGTENTEAFF. CDR3 nucleotides: TGTGCCAGCAGCCAAGAAGGGACGGAGAACACTGAAGCTTTCTTT.

In this sample, this clonotype turned up once. A much larger clone lies a single base off, so this may be a read error. V usage is TRBV5-1 and J usage is TRBJ2-5, with 8 bases aligning to TRBD1. Germline V gives CDR1 SGHRS, CDR2 YFSETQ. The CDR3 spans 15 residues. The CDR3 protein is CACSRVGQAQETQYF. DNA of the CDR3: TGCGCCTGCAGCCGTGTGGGACAGGCCCAAGAGACCCAGTACTTC.

This clonotype was counted only a few times. The J gene is TRBJ1-5, the V gene TRBV24-1; 8 bases line up with TRBD1. Germline V gene data show CDR1 as KGHDR and CDR2 as SFDVKD. V shed 4 bases, J shed 5 bases, and the junction held 6 bases outside the gene matches. The CDR3 length is 15 residues. The CDR3: CATSDPTGADQPQHF. CDR3 DNA: TGTGCCACCAGTGACCCGACAGGGGCCGATCAGCCCCAGCATTTT.

This clonotype has only a few counts. The chain has TRBV12-3 or TRBV12-4 and TRBJ1-2; 8 positions match TRBD1. V trimming: 7 bases; J trimming: 1 base; junction bases outside the gene matches: 14. The CDR3 sequence is 17 residues long. The CDR3 coding sequence is TGTGCCAGCACAAAATCGACGCGGGACAGGAATAACTATGGCTACACCTTC. Amino acids: CASTKSTRDRNNYGYTF.